This record concerns one T cell receptor beta chain sequence. Sequencing was performed with immunoSEQ multiplex PCR; in TCRdb, only in-frame clones are kept and a portion is missing. The profile covers tens of thousands of clones, with approximately 90% appearing a single time and less than 6% taken by the ten largest. With V trimmed by 5 bases and J by 3 bases, 16 bases remained unmatched. Germline CDR1 is LNHDA and CDR2 is SQIVND (reference sequence). CDR3 length: 20 amino acids. The sample is drawn from a study of blood T cell repertoires in COVID-19. Study details: Specimens from acute and convalescent COVID-19 originated in the United States, Italy and Spain.

Source material: peripheral blood. The origin of this receptor is a woman in her fifties or sixties with active COVID-19. The V call is TRBV19, the J call TRBJ2-3; 14 nucleotides line up with TRBD2. For the CDR3, the DNA is TGTGCCAGTAGTCCCAGGGGACCCGGGACTAGCGGGAGTCAAACAGATACGCAGTATTTT. It yields the protein CASSPRGPGTSGSQTDTQYF.